This passage covers 16 T cell receptor beta chains from one sample sequenced in a study of T cell responses to AZD1222 COVID-19 vaccine. Method: immunoSEQ multiplex PCR; TCRdb's copy keeps in-frame clones and lacks some. The sample carries around 150,000 clones, about 91% recorded once. The starting material was peripheral blood, obtained on day 0 of MenACWY control vaccination. The receptors originated from an adult in good health.

This clone was seen more than once but under ten times. J is TRBJ2-7 and V is TRBV5-1, with TRBD1 matching 8 bases. CDR1 is SGHRS and CDR2 is YFSETQ in the germline V gene. Unmatched junction bases numbered 4, after V lost 0 bases and J lost 2 bases. This CDR3 spans 15 amino acids. The DNA for the CDR3 is TGCGCCAGCAGCTTGGAATCGACAGGGGCCTACGAGCAGTACTTC. This gives the protein CASSLESTGAYEQYF.

The chain couples TRBV7-9 to TRBJ2-1; D call uncertain. The CDR3 has 14 amino acids. Trimming removed 1 base from V and 8 bases from J, with 12 bases in between. CDR1 SEHNR and CDR2 FQNEAQ come from the germline V gene (reference sequence). Written as DNA, the CDR3 is TGTGCCAGCAGCTTAGATGCCCTGAGCCATGAGCAGTTCTTC. Translating it yields CASSLDALSHEQFF.

The CDR3 loop reads CASARAPDSPLHF. The CDR3 DNA follows: TGTGCCAGTGCACGGGCCCCGGATTCACCCCTCCACTTT. The gene calls are TRBV19 and TRBJ1-6; the D is unclear. CDR1 is LNHDA and CDR2 is SQIVND in the germline V gene (reference sequence). There are 13 residues in the CDR3. Trimming took 8 bases from V and 8 from J, leaving 13 bases between them. The whole variable domain, remainder taken from reference TRBV19 and TRBJ1-6, is DGGITQSPKYLFRKEGQNVTLSCEQNLNHDAMYWYRQDPGQGLRLIYYSQIVNDFQKGDIAEGYSVSREKKESFPLTVTSAQKNPTAFYLCASARAPDSPLHFGNGTRLTVT.

The chain uses TRBV14 and TRBJ2-3; maybe TRBD1 (6 bases). Germline CDR1 reads SGHDN; CDR2 reads FVKESK. V lost 4 bases to trimming and J lost 5 bases, with 13 bases between them. The CDR3 runs 14 residues. The CDR3 DNA is TGTGCCAGCAGCCGAAGGGGGTGGAAAGATACGCAGTATTTT. Translation: CASSRRGWKDTQYF.

The rearrangement uses TRBV10-3 and TRBJ2-6; possibly TRBD2 for D (6 bases). V gave up 0 bases and J gave up 0 bases, with 12 bases separating them. Per germline, CDR1 ENHRY and CDR2 SYGVKD. This CDR3 spans 18 amino acids. CDR3 in DNA: TGTGCCATCAGTGAGTCGGCCGCCGGGGGCTCTGGGGCCAACGTCCTGACTTTC. Translated, it gives CAISESAAGGSGANVLTF.

The chain couples TRBV7-2 to TRBJ1-2; tentatively, D is TRBD1 (5 bases). With 1 base removed from V and 8 bases from J, the gap between germline ends came to 17 bases. Germline V gene data show CDR1 as SGHTA and CDR2 as FQGNSA. The CDR3 loop spans 15 amino acids. The CDR3 spells CASSLEWQGKRGYTF. The CDR3 nucleotides read TGTGCCAGCAGCTTAGAGTGGCAGGGCAAAAGGGGCTACACCTTC.

The V call is TRBV5-1, the J call TRBJ1-1, with no clear D. The CDR3 consists of 14 residues. Germline CDR1 SGHRS, CDR2 YFSETQ. The V gene lost 7 bases and the J gene lost 1 base, with 14 bases spanning the gap. CDR3 residues: CASDEGSGNTEAFF. The DNA for the CDR3 is TGCGCCAGCGACGAGGGTTCAGGGAACACTGAAGCTTTCTTT.

This clone was observed at least ten times. This chain links TRBV6-5 with TRBJ1-4; D uncertain. The V gene lost 4 bases and the J gene lost 3 bases, with 12 bases spanning the gap. CDR1 MNHEY and CDR2 SVGAGI come from the germline V gene. The CDR3 runs 15 residues. CDR3 nucleotides: TGTGCCAGCAGTTCCTTCGTGGCAGCTAATGAAAAACTGTTTTTT. Its translation: CASSSFVAANEKLFF.

V gene TRBV7-2 combines with J gene TRBJ1-2, with 10 nucleotides matching TRBD1. CDR3 size: 14 residues. The germline CDR1 and CDR2 sequences are SGHTA and FQGNSA. The ends lost 11 bases at V and 8 bases at J; junction bases unmatched: 14. The CDR3 protein is CAGRPTTGGGGYTF. CDR3 DNA: TGTGCCGGACGACCGACGACAGGGGGCGGGGGCTACACCTTC.

The chain carries TRBV21-1 and TRBJ1-4. TRBV21-1 is recorded as a pseudogene. The CDR3 runs 15 residues. The CDR3: CASSPEGNCGEKLFF. CDR3 nucleotide sequence: TGTGCCAGCAGCCCGGAGGGGAATTGTGGTGAAAAACTGTTTTTT.

CDR3 nucleotide sequence: TGTGCCAGCAACCTGAACTACAATGAGCAGTTCTTC. Translation: CASNLNYNEQFF. This chain connects TRBV2 to TRBJ2-1; D is unclear. Between the trimmed V and J ends, which lost 7 bases and 3 bases, there was a span of 7 bases. Germline assignment: CDR1 SNHLY and CDR2 FYNNEI. This CDR3 is built from 12 residues.

CDR3 sequence (DNA): TGTGCCAGCAGCCAGTTTGGGGGGGGAAACACTGAAGCTTTCTTT. Protein: CASSQFGGGNTEAFF. The chain combines TRBV3-1 (or the pseudogene TRBV3-2) with TRBJ1-1; the D gene is possibly TRBD1 (5 bases). With 3 bases removed from V and 2 bases from J, the gap between germline ends came to 13 bases. Germline V CDR1 and CDR2: LGHDT, YNNKEL (reference sequence). This CDR3 contains 15 residues.

This chain uses TRBV6-5 with TRBJ2-1, with 9 nucleotides matching TRBD2. Germline CDR1 and CDR2: MNHEY and SVGAGI. J gave up 10 bases and V 2 bases, and 9 bases lay outside the gene matches. The CDR3 has 15 residues. The CDR3 loop is CASSYRLAGPLEQFF. In nucleotides, the CDR3 is TGTGCCAGCAGTTACCGGCTAGCGGGGCCCCTAGAGCAGTTCTTC.

Comment on this clone: Sequence at one end of the junction differs from germline and may be a read error. The chain uses TRBV7-7 and TRBJ2-1, with 11 bases fitting TRBD2. The length of the CDR3 is 14 residues. Germline CDR1 SSHAT, CDR2 FNYEAQ (reference sequence). The CDR3: CASSATSGTGEQFF. DNA for the CDR3: TGTGCTAGCAGCGCGACTAGCGGGACAGGTGAGCAGTTCTTC.

This chain uses TRBV24-1 with TRBJ1-2; the D is unclear. The CDR3 contains 13 residues. V dropped 5 bases and J dropped 8 bases, with 14 bases sitting between them. Germline assignment: CDR1 KGHDR and CDR2 SFDVKD. CDR3 sequence: CATSAWARGGYTF. The CDR3 bases are TGTGCCACCAGTGCCTGGGCCCGAGGGGGCTACACCTTC.

The chain combines TRBV6-5 with TRBJ2-7; D may match TRBD1 or TRBD2 (6 bases each). Trimming removed 8 bases from V and 4 bases from J, with 15 bases in between. The CDR3 loop spans 13 amino acids. Germline values: CDR1 MNHEY, CDR2 SVGAGI. The CDR3 loop is CASAEWGAYEQYF. CDR3 sequence (DNA): TGTGCCAGCGCCGAATGGGGGGCGTACGAGCAGTACTTC.